A selection of T cell receptor beta chains follows, all from one sample in a study of cytomegalovirus exposure and HLA in healthy donors. Libraries were prepared by immunoSEQ multiplex PCR; TCRdb keeps only in-frame clonotypes and omits some of them. The sample has 110,000 to 150,000 clones, roughly three quarters seen once. The sample taken for sequencing was PBMCs. These receptor sequences come from a woman aged 50 to 60 in good health and CMV-seronegative. Each CDR3 is given with its conserved first and last residue. Each record gives: D gene, V gene, clone size, J gene, CDR3 protein, CDR3 DNA. The D gene is left open where the match is weak. Clone size appears in some rows only: once, few, many, or a class for an expanded clone.

d_gene: -; v_gene: TRBV30; abundance: -; j_gene: TRBJ1-4; CDR3aa: CAWSDGGEKLFF; CDR3nt: TGTGCCTGGAGTGACGGAGGGGAAAAACTGTTTTTT
d_gene: TRBD1; v_gene: TRBV4-1; abundance: -; j_gene: TRBJ2-2; CDR3aa: CASSRGQGAWELFF; CDR3nt: TGCGCCAGCAGCCGAGGACAGGGGGCTTGGGAGCTGTTTTTT
d_gene: TRBD1; v_gene: TRBV27; abundance: -; j_gene: TRBJ1-2; CDR3aa: CASSFQTGNSGGYTF; CDR3nt: TGTGCCAGCAGTTTCCAGACAGGGAATTCGGGAGGCTACACCTTC
d_gene: TRBD2; v_gene: TRBV5-4; abundance: few; j_gene: TRBJ2-1; CDR3aa: CASSFIGLAGRRNEQFF; CDR3nt: TGTGCCAGCAGCTTCATAGGACTAGCGGGGCGTAGGAATGAGCAGTTCTTC
d_gene: -; v_gene: TRBV6-5; abundance: -; j_gene: TRBJ1-6; CDR3aa: CASSPGQSHSPLHF; CDR3nt: TGTGCCAGCAGTCCTGGACAGAGTCATTCACCCCTCCACTTT
d_gene: -; v_gene: TRBV9; abundance: -; j_gene: TRBJ2-5; CDR3aa: CASSARTGTSQETQYF; CDR3nt: TGTGCCAGCAGCGCCAGAACCGGGACTTCTCAAGAGACCCAGTACTTC
d_gene: -; v_gene: TRBV4-1; abundance: -; j_gene: TRBJ1-2; CDR3aa: CASSQVTSLRRGYGYTF; CDR3nt: TGCGCCAGCAGCCAAGTAACGAGCCTAAGACGAGGCTATGGCTACACCTTC
d_gene: -; v_gene: TRBV7-2; abundance: once; j_gene: TRBJ1-6; CDR3aa: CASSSYEAWNSPLHF; CDR3nt: TGTGCCAGCAGCTCCTATGAGGCATGGAATTCACCCCTCCACTTT
d_gene: -; v_gene: TRBV25-1; abundance: -; j_gene: TRBJ1-6; CDR3aa: CASSDWGRLEGSPLHF; CDR3nt: TGTGCCAGCAGTGATTGGGGTCGCCTGGAGGGTTCACCCCTCCACTTT
d_gene: -; v_gene: TRBV7-6; abundance: -; j_gene: TRBJ1-1; CDR3aa: CASSLDEGTEAFF; CDR3nt: TGTGCCAGCAGCTTAGATGAGGGCACTGAAGCTTTCTTT
d_gene: -; v_gene: TRBV27; abundance: -; j_gene: TRBJ2-3; CDR3aa: CASSFIADTQYF; CDR3nt: TGTGCCAGCAGTTTTATAGCAGATACGCAGTATTTT
d_gene: -; v_gene: TRBV5-1; abundance: -; j_gene: TRBJ2-1; CDR3aa: CASSLEWASSYNEQFF; CDR3nt: TGCGCCAGCAGCTTGGAGTGGGCGAGCTCCTACAATGAGCAGTTCTTC
d_gene: TRBD1; v_gene: TRBV4-1; abundance: -; j_gene: TRBJ1-5; CDR3aa: CASSLTGGEPQHF; CDR3nt: TGCGCCAGCAGCTTGACAGGGGGGGAGCCCCAGCATTTT
d_gene: -; v_gene: TRBV6-4; abundance: -; j_gene: TRBJ2-5; CDR3aa: CASRVLPEAKETQYF; CDR3nt: TGTGCCAGCAGGGTCCTACCGGAGGCAAAAGAGACCCAGTACTTC
d_gene: TRBD1; v_gene: TRBV29-1; abundance: -; j_gene: TRBJ1-1; CDR3aa: CSVEDRANAFF; CDR3nt: TGCAGCGTTGAGGACAGGGCGAACGCTTTCTTT
d_gene: -; v_gene: TRBV9; abundance: -; j_gene: TRBJ1-1; CDR3aa: CASKKGLNTEAFF; CDR3nt: TGTGCCAGCAAGAAGGGGTTGAACACTGAAGCTTTCTTT
d_gene: -; v_gene: TRBV5-1; abundance: -; j_gene: TRBJ1-2; CDR3aa: CASSLAGGIYGYTF; CDR3nt: TGCGCCAGCAGCTTGGCCGGGGGAATCTATGGCTACACCTTC
d_gene: TRBD1; v_gene: TRBV27; abundance: -; j_gene: TRBJ1-2; CDR3aa: CASSLTGGLYGYTF; CDR3nt: TGTGCCAGCAGTCTGACAGGGGGCCTATATGGCTACACCTTC
d_gene: TRBD2; v_gene: TRBV5-1; abundance: -; j_gene: TRBJ2-5; CDR3aa: CASSTQGLAGETQYF; CDR3nt: TGCGCCAGCAGCACTCAGGGACTAGCTGGAGAGACCCAGTACTTC
d_gene: -; v_gene: TRBV25-1; abundance: -; j_gene: TRBJ2-1; CDR3aa: CASSEFQRGQDNEQFF; CDR3nt: TGTGCCAGCAGTGAATTCCAGCGGGGACAAGACAATGAGCAGTTCTTC
d_gene: -; v_gene: TRBV6-5; abundance: -; j_gene: TRBJ2-7; CDR3aa: CASRDWKAYEQYF; CDR3nt: TGTGCCAGCAGGGACTGGAAGGCCTACGAGCAGTACTTC
d_gene: TRBD1; v_gene: TRBV2; abundance: -; j_gene: TRBJ2-5; CDR3aa: CASSPFDRGGETQYF; CDR3nt: TGTGCCAGCAGTCCCTTTGACAGGGGGGGAGAGACCCAGTACTTC
d_gene: TRBD2; v_gene: TRBV25-1; abundance: -; j_gene: TRBJ2-3; CDR3aa: CASSVGGGLTDTQYF; CDR3nt: TGTGCCAGCAGTGTCGGCGGGGGGCTGACAGATACGCAGTATTTT
d_gene: -; v_gene: TRBV12-5; abundance: -; j_gene: TRBJ1-3; CDR3aa: CASGRDSSGNTIYF; CDR3nt: TGTGCTAGTGGTCGTGACAGCTCTGGAAACACCATATATTTT
d_gene: TRBD1; v_gene: TRBV6-6; abundance: -; j_gene: TRBJ1-2; CDR3aa: CASSYSRTGGNYGYTF; CDR3nt: TGTGCCAGCAGTTACTCTAGGACAGGGGGCAACTATGGCTACACCTTC
d_gene: -; v_gene: TRBV27; abundance: -; j_gene: TRBJ2-7; CDR3aa: CASSSDREEYF; CDR3nt: TGTGCCAGCAGTTCCGACAGGGAGGAGTACTTC
d_gene: -; v_gene: TRBV4-3; abundance: -; j_gene: TRBJ2-2; CDR3aa: CASSQDFGGPNTGELFF; CDR3nt: TGCGCCAGCAGCCAAGATTTCGGGGGGCCGAACACCGGGGAGCTGTTTTTT
d_gene: -; v_gene: TRBV7-6; abundance: few; j_gene: TRBJ1-1; CDR3aa: CASSSQGRDTEAFF; CDR3nt: TGTGCCAGCAGCAGTCAGGGGAGGGACACTGAAGCTTTCTTT
d_gene: TRBD1; v_gene: TRBV6-6; abundance: few; j_gene: TRBJ2-1; CDR3aa: CASSYATGPNEQFF; CDR3nt: TGTGCCAGCAGTTACGCGACAGGGCCAAATGAGCAGTTCTTC
d_gene: -; v_gene: TRBV11-3; abundance: -; j_gene: TRBJ2-1; CDR3aa: CASSLVGSGPKDEQFF; CDR3nt: TGTGCCAGCAGCTTAGTAGGGTCAGGGCCAAAAGATGAGCAGTTCTTC
d_gene: -; v_gene: TRBV14; abundance: -; j_gene: TRBJ2-2; CDR3aa: CASSLVVGASKLFF; CDR3nt: TGTGCCAGCAGCCTGGTCGTTGGGGCCTCCAAGCTGTTTTTT
d_gene: TRBD1; v_gene: TRBV7-9; abundance: -; j_gene: TRBJ2-2; CDR3aa: CSSSSRDRPIPGELFF; CDR3nt: TGTTCCAGCAGCTCCCGGGACAGACCAATCCCCGGGGAGCTGTTTTTT
d_gene: TRBD1; v_gene: TRBV5-1; abundance: -; j_gene: TRBJ2-3; CDR3aa: CASRGTGGDTQYF; CDR3nt: TGCGCCAGCAGGGGGACAGGGGGGGATACGCAGTATTTT
d_gene: TRBD2; v_gene: TRBV6-1; abundance: -; j_gene: TRBJ2-3; CDR3aa: CASSGVGGSTDTQYF; CDR3nt: TGTGCCAGCAGTGGGGTCGGGGGGAGCACAGATACGCAGTATTTT
d_gene: -; v_gene: TRBV6-6; abundance: -; j_gene: TRBJ1-1; CDR3aa: CASSQSPEAFF; CDR3nt: TGTGCCAGCTCCCAGTCACCTGAAGCTTTCTTT
d_gene: TRBD1; v_gene: TRBV4-1; abundance: -; j_gene: TRBJ1-2; CDR3aa: CASSQEETGDYGYTF; CDR3nt: TGCGCCAGCAGCCAAGAGGAAACAGGGGATTATGGCTACACCTTC
d_gene: TRBD2; v_gene: TRBV19; abundance: once; j_gene: TRBJ2-2; CDR3aa: CATRQGGGLNTGELFF; CDR3nt: TGTGCCACCCGTCAAGGCGGGGGATTGAACACCGGGGAGCTGTTTTTT
d_gene: -; v_gene: TRBV13; abundance: -; j_gene: TRBJ1-3; CDR3aa: CASSFRSSGNTIYF; CDR3nt: TGTGCCAGCAGCTTCCGCAGCTCTGGAAACACCATATATTTT
d_gene: TRBD1; v_gene: TRBV30; abundance: once; j_gene: TRBJ1-5; CDR3aa: CAWSTDRGRQPQHF; CDR3nt: TGTGCCTGGAGTACAGACAGGGGGAGGCAGCCCCAGCATTTT
d_gene: TRBD1; v_gene: TRBV9; abundance: -; j_gene: TRBJ2-5; CDR3aa: CASSVDVGGETQYF; CDR3nt: TGTGCCAGCAGCGTAGATGTAGGGGGCGAGACCCAGTACTTC
d_gene: TRBD2; v_gene: TRBV27; abundance: -; j_gene: TRBJ2-3; CDR3aa: CASRKRGSTDTQYF; CDR3nt: TGTGCCAGCCGTAAGCGGGGTAGCACAGATACGCAGTATTTT
d_gene: -; v_gene: TRBV10-3; abundance: -; j_gene: TRBJ1-4; CDR3aa: CAISDHERGLFF; CDR3nt: TGTGCCATCAGTGACCACGAGAGGGGGCTGTTTTTT
d_gene: -; v_gene: TRBV4-2; abundance: -; j_gene: TRBJ2-7; CDR3aa: CASSLGDTSYEQYF; CDR3nt: TGTGCCAGCAGCCTAGGGGACACCTCCTACGAGCAGTACTTC
d_gene: -; v_gene: TRBV2; abundance: -; j_gene: TRBJ2-1; CDR3aa: CASKISSANEQFF; CDR3nt: TGTGCCAGCAAAATATCTAGTGCAAATGAGCAGTTCTTC